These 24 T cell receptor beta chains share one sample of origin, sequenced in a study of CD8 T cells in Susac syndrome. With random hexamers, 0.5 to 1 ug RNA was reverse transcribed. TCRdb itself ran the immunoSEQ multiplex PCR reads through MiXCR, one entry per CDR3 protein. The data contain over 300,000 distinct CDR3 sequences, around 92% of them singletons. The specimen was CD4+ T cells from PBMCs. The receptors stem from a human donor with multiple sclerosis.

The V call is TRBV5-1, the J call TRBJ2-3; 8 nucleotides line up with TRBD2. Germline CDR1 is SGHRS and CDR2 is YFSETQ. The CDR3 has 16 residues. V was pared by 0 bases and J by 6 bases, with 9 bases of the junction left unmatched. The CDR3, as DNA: TGCGCCAGCAGCTTGGATAGTAGCGGGACTCCCGATACGCAGTATTTT. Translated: CASSLDSSGTPDTQYF.

CDR3 in DNA: TGCGCCAGCAGCTTGGAACCTCCGGCAGATACGCAGTATTTT. Translated: CASSLEPPADTQYF. The rearrangement uses TRBV5-1 and TRBJ2-3, with D unresolved. Trimming removed 0 bases from V and 4 bases from J, with 9 bases in between. This CDR3 comprises 14 residues. Germline V gene data show CDR1 as SGHRS and CDR2 as YFSETQ.

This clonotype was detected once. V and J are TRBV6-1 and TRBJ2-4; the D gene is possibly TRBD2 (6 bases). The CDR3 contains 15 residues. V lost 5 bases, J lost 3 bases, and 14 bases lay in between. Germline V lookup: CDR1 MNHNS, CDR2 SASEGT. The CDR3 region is CASSRDFQVKNIQYF. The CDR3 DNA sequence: TGTGCCAGCAGTCGGGACTTTCAGGTCAAAAACATTCAGTACTTC.

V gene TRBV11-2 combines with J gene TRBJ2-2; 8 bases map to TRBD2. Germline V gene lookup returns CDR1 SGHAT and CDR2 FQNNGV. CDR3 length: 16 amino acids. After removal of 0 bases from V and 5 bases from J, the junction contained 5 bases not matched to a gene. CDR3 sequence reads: CASSLDRSGSTGELFF. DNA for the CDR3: TGTGCCAGCAGCTTAGATCGGAGCGGGAGTACCGGGGAGCTGTTTTTT.

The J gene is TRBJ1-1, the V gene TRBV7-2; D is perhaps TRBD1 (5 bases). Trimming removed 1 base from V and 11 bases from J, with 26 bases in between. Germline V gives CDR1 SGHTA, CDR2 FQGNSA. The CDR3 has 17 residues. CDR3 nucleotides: TGTGCCAGCAGCTTAGTTGCTGGGGCCCCCAAGGTGAAGGAGGCTTTCTTT. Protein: CASSLVAGAPKVKEAFF. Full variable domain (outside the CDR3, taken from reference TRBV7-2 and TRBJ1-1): GAGVSQSPSNKVTEKGKDVELRCDPISGHTALYWYRQSLGQGLEFLIYFQGNSAPDKSGLPSDRFSAERTGGSVSTLTIQRTQQEDSAVYLCASSLVAGAPKVKEAFFGQGTRLTVV.

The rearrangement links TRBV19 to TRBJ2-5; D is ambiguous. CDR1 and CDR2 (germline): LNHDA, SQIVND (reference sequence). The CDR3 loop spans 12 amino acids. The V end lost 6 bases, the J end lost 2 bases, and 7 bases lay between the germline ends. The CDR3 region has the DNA TGTGCCAGTAGCCGGTTTCAAGAGACCCAGTACTTC. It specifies CASSRFQETQYF.

The CDR3 nucleotides read TGTGCCACCTTGGGGGGAAATGGGGCCAATGAGCAGTTCTTC. Its protein product is CATLGGNGANEQFF. The V gene is TRBV24-1, the J gene TRBJ2-1; D may be TRBD2 (6 bases). Trimming shortened V by 9 bases and J by 6 bases, and 17 bases separated the two germline ends. The CDR3 has 14 amino acids. CDR1 and CDR2 from the germline V gene are KGHDR and SFDVKD.

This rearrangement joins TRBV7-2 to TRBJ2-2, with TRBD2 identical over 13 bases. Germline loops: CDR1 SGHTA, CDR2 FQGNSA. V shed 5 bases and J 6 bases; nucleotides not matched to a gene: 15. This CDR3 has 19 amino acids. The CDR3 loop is CASSARGGTSGKNAGELFF. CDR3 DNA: TGTGCCAGCAGCGCTAGGGGGGGGACTAGCGGGAAAAACGCCGGGGAGCTGTTTTTT.

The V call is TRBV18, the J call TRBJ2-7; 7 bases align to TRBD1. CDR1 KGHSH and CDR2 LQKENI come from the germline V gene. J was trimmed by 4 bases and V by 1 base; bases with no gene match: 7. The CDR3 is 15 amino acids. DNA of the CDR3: TGTGCCAGCTCACCACGGCAGGGGGTGACTTACGAGCAGTACTTC. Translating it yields CASSPRQGVTYEQYF.

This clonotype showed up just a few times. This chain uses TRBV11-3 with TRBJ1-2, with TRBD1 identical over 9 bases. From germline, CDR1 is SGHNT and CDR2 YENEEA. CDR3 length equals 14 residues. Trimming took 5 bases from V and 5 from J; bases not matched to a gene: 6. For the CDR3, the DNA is TGTGCCAGCAGCCCCGGGACAGGGATGTATGGCTACACCTTC. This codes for CASSPGTGMYGYTF.

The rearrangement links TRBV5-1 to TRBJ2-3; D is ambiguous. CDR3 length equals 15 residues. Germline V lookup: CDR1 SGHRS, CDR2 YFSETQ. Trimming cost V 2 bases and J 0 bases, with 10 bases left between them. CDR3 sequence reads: CASSLVDGSTDTQYF. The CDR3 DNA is TGCGCCAGCAGCTTAGTTGACGGTAGCACAGATACGCAGTATTTT.

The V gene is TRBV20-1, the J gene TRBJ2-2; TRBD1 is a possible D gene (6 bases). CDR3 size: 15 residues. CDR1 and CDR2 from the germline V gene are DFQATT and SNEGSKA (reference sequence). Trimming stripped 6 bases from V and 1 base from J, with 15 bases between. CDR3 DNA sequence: TGCAGTGCGTCAAACAGGGTCGTGAACACCGGGGAGCTGTTTTTT. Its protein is CSASNRVVNTGELFF.

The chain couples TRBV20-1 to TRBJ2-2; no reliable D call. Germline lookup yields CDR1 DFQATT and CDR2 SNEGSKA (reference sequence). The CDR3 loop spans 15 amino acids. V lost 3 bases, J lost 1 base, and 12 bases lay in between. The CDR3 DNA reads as TGCAGTGCTAGGAGCTTTTGGCGGAACACCGGGGAGCTGTTTTTT. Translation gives CSARSFWRNTGELFF.

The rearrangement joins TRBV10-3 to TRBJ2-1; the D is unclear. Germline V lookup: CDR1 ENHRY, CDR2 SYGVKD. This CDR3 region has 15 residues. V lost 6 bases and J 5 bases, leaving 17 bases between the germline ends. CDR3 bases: TGTGCCATCAGACTAAGCTCGGGCCGAGACAATGAGCAGTTCTTC. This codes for CAIRLSSGRDNEQFF.

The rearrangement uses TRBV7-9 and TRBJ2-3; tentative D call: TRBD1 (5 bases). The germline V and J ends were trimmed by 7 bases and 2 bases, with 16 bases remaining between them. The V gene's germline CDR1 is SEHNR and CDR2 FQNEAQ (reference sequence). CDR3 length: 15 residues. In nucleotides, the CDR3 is TGTGCCAGCACCACGAGCAGGGCGCCCACAGATACGCAGTATTTT. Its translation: CASTTSRAPTDTQYF.

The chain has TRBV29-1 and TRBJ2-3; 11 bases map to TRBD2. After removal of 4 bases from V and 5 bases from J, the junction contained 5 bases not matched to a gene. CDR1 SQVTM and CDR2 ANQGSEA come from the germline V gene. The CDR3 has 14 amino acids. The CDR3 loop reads CSVVDSGGEDTQYF. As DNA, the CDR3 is TGCAGCGTTGTGGATAGCGGGGGGGAAGATACGCAGTATTTT.

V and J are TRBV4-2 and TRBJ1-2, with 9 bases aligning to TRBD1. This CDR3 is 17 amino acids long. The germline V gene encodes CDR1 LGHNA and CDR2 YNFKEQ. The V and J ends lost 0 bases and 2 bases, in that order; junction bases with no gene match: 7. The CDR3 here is CASSQDQGTGKNYGYTF. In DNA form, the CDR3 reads TGTGCCAGCAGCCAAGATCAAGGGACAGGGAAAAACTATGGCTACACCTTC.

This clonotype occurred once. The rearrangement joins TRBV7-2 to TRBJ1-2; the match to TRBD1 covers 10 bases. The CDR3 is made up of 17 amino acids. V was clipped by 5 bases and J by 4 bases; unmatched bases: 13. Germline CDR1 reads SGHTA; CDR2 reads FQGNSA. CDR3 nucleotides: TGTGCCAGCAGCCCGCACTCCGGGACAGGGGAGGGCTATGGCTACACCTTC. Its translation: CASSPHSGTGEGYGYTF.

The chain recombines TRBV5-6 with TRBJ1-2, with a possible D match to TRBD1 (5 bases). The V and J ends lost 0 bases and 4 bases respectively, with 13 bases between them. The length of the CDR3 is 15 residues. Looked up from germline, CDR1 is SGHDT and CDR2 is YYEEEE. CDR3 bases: TGTGCCAGCAGCTTGGTTGCAGGGCGCGCCTATGGCTACACCTTC. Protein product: CASSLVAGRAYGYTF.

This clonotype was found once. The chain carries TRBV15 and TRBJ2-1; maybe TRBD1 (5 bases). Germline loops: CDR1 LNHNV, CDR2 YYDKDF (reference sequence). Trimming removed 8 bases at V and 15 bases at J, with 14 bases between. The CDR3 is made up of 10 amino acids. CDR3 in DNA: TGTGCCACCGGACACGGCGTTCGGTTCTTC. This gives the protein CATGHGVRFF.

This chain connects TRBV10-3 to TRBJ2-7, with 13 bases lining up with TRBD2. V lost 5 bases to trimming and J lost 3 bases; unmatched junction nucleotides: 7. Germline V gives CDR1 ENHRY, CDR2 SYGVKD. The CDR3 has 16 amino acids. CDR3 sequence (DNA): TGTGCCATCAGTCCGGGGACTAGCGGGATAGGCTACGAGCAGTACTTC. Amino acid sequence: CAISPGTSGIGYEQYF.

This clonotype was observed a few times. The CDR3 region has the DNA TGCAGTGCTAGTGCTAGATACGAGCAGTACTTC. It specifies CSASARYEQYF. The chain uses TRBV20-1 and TRBJ2-7; no clear D. V gave up 3 bases and J gave up 4 bases, with 7 bases separating them. Germline CDR1 is DFQATT and CDR2 is SNEGSKA (reference sequence). The CDR3 totals 11 residues.

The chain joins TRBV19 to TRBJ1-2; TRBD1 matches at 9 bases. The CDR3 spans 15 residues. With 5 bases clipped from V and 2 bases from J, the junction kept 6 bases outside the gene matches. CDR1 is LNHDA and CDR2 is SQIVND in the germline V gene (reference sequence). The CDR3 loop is CASSARQGGNYGYTF. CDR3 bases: TGTGCCAGTAGTGCCCGACAGGGGGGCAACTATGGCTACACCTTC.

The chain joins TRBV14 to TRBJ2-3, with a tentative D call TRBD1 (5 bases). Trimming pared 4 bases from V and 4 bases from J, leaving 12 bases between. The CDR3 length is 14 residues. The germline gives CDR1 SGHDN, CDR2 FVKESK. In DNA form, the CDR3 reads TGTGCCAGCAGCCGTCTCCAGGGCCCAGATACGCAGTATTTT. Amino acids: CASSRLQGPDTQYF.